The 24 T cell receptor beta chains below come from one sample, sequenced in a study of blood T cell repertoires in COVID-19. Assay used: immunoSEQ multiplex PCR; TCRdb lists only in-frame clones, some missing. In the table there are some 13,000 clones, around 73% of which are singletons. The sample taken for sequencing was peripheral blood. All receptors derive from a human donor in a cohort sampled during active COVID-19.

This clone was detected once. The chain couples TRBV6-5 to TRBJ1-1; possibly TRBD1 for D (6 bases). V lost 5 bases to trimming and J lost 10 bases, with 23 bases between them. CDR1 MNHEY and CDR2 SVGAGI come from the germline V gene. The CDR3 is 15 amino acids. CDR3 amino acids: CASSKTQGFGFGAFF. The CDR3 DNA reads TGTGCCAGCAGTAAAACCCAGGGGTTCGGCTTTGGAGCTTTCTTT.

This chain joins TRBV5-6 and TRBJ2-7; D is possibly TRBD1 (6 bases). V was cut by 2 bases and J by 1 base, with 7 bases left in between. The CDR3 loop spans 13 amino acids. Germline CDR1 reads SGHDT; CDR2 reads YYEEEE. This chain's CDR3 is CASSLTGSYEQYF. DNA for the CDR3: TGTGCCAGCAGCTTAACAGGGTCCTACGAGCAGTACTTC.

The table lists this clone with many counts. The V call is TRBV6-2 or TRBV6-3, the J call TRBJ2-7; 8 positions agree with TRBD1. Germline V CDR1 and CDR2: MNHEY, SVGEGT. The V and J ends lost 1 base and 5 bases, in that order; junction bases with no gene match: 13. The CDR3 runs to 17 residues. For the CDR3, the DNA is TGTGCCAGCAGTTACTACCGGGACAGGATAGAGTACCACGAGCAGTACTTC. It translates to CASSYYRDRIEYHEQYF.

This sequence joins TRBV7-9 and TRBJ2-3; TRBD1 aligns across 10 bases. The CDR3 spans 16 residues. Germline CDR1 reads SEHNR; CDR2 reads FQNEAQ (reference sequence). Trimming removed 2 bases from V and 4 bases from J; junction bases left unmatched: 6. The CDR3: CASSLFVTGGPDTQYF. CDR3 nucleotide sequence: TGTGCCAGCAGCTTATTTGTGACAGGGGGCCCAGATACGCAGTATTTT.

The chain carries TRBV28 and TRBJ2-7, with D possibly being TRBD1 (6 bases). There are 14 residues in the CDR3. V was trimmed by 8 bases and J by 0 bases, leaving 14 bases between them. Germline values: CDR1 MDHEN, CDR2 SYDVKM. CDR3 region: CASYDGGASYEQYF. In nucleotides, the CDR3 is TGTGCCAGCTATGATGGGGGCGCCTCCTACGAGCAGTACTTC.

This chain links TRBV7-4 with TRBJ2-7; maybe TRBD1 (6 bases). V lost 1 base to trimming and J lost 0 bases, with 13 bases between them. Per the germline V gene, CDR1 is SGHVT and CDR2 is SQSDAQ. The CDR3 is 16 amino acids. CDR3 in DNA: TGTGCCAGCAGCTTAGTGGGGGACACTAACTCCTACGAGCAGTACTTC. This sequence encodes CASSLVGDTNSYEQYF.

This chain uses TRBV5-1 with TRBJ2-7; 9 bases are a match to TRBD1. The CDR3 covers 15 residues. The germline CDR1 and CDR2 sequences are SGHRS and YFSETQ. Unmatched junction bases numbered 10, after V lost 4 bases and J lost 5 bases. CDR3 amino acids: CASSRRDRAAHEQYF. The CDR3 bases are TGCGCCAGCAGCCGCCGGGACAGGGCGGCCCACGAGCAGTACTTC.

This chain joins TRBV6-2 or TRBV6-3 and TRBJ2-5; 12 nucleotides match TRBD1. Germline lookup yields CDR1 MNHEY and CDR2 SVGEGT. V lost 5 bases to trimming and J lost 5 bases; unmatched junction nucleotides: 6. The CDR3 extends over 15 amino acids. CDR3 coding DNA: TGTGCCAGCAGTCCCAGGGACAGGGGGCCGGAGACCCAGTACTTC. Protein product: CASSPRDRGPETQYF.

Points on this clone: Relative to the germline gene, one junction end is altered; a read error may explain this. CDR3 in amino acids: CASSLAPEHYKQYF. The CDR3 nucleotides are TGTGCCAGCAGCTTAGCCCCAGAACACTACAAGCAGTACTTC. The rearrangement links TRBV7-6 to TRBJ2-7; D uncertain. The CDR3 totals 14 residues. Germline-derived CDR1 and CDR2 are SGHVS and FNYEAQ.

This clone turned up a few times. This chain joins TRBV20-1 and TRBJ1-2, with D possibly being TRBD1 (5 bases). The V gene lost 3 bases and the J gene lost 6 bases, with 11 bases spanning the gap. CDR3 size: 12 residues. CDR1 DFQATT and CDR2 SNEGSKA come from the germline V gene (reference sequence). CDR3 nucleotides: TGCAGTGCTAGTCAGGGTTCGGATGGCTACACCTTC. Translating it yields CSASQGSDGYTF.

The chain carries TRBV19 and TRBJ2-7; perhaps TRBD1 as D (5 bases). The length of the CDR3 is 19 residues. Trimming took off 3 bases at V and 3 bases at J, with 27 bases between the two ends. Germline V gene data show CDR1 as LNHDA and CDR2 as SQIVND (reference sequence). The CDR3 nucleotides are TGTGCCAGTAGTATGGTTTGGAGCTTTGGGGCGACGGCCAACTACGAGCAGTACTTC. Translating it yields CASSMVWSFGATANYEQYF.

Points on this clone: Distinct nucleotide sequences in the sample also encode this CDR3. The rearrangement joins TRBV18 to TRBJ1-1, with 7 nucleotides matching TRBD1. The length of the CDR3 is 13 residues. With V trimmed by 6 bases and J by 2 bases, 3 bases remained unmatched. From germline, CDR1 is KGHSH and CDR2 LQKENI. The CDR3 nucleotides are TGTGCCAGCTCCCGACAGGGAAACACTGAAGCTTTCTTT. Its protein is CASSRQGNTEAFF.

The rearrangement uses TRBV18 and TRBJ1-4; D ambiguous. Germline CDR1 reads KGHSH; CDR2 reads LQKENI. The CDR3 has 13 residues. V shed 2 bases and J shed 8 bases, with 9 bases lying between them. The CDR3 sequence is CASSPGGPEKLFF. CDR3 sequence (DNA): TGTGCCAGCTCACCAGGCGGCCCAGAAAAACTGTTTTTT. The full variable domain, in which reference TRBV18 and TRBJ1-4 provide the parts outside the CDR3, is NAGVMQNPRHLVRRRGQEARLRCSPMKGHSHVYWYRQLPEEGLKFMVYLQKENIIDESGMPKERFSAEFPKEGPSILRIQQVVRGDSAAYFCASSPGGPEKLFFGSGTQLSVL.

The chain employs TRBV9 and TRBJ1-6; perhaps TRBD1 as D (6 bases). CDR3 length equals 13 residues. CDR1 is SGDLS and CDR2 is YYNGEE in the germline V gene. V lost 4 bases and J lost 9, with 11 bases in between. Here the CDR3 reads CASSPGQFSPLHF. CDR3 nucleotide sequence: TGTGCCAGCAGCCCCGGACAGTTTTCACCCCTCCACTTT.

The chain uses TRBV7-2 and TRBJ2-1; D ambiguous. Germline loops: CDR1 SGHTA, CDR2 FQGNSA. The CDR3 extends over 13 amino acids. Trimming removed 5 bases at V and 5 bases at J, with 10 bases between. The DNA for the CDR3 is TGTGCCAGCAGCAGCTTCGCCAACAATGAGCAGTTCTTC. Encoded protein: CASSSFANNEQFF.

The rearrangement links TRBV7-6 to TRBJ2-1; 10 bases line up with TRBD2. CDR3 length: 18 amino acids. V gave up 3 bases and J gave up 8 bases; unmatched junction bases: 16. Germline loops: CDR1 SGHVS, CDR2 FNYEAQ. CDR3 sequence: CASSLDRTSGRAFYEQFF. The DNA of the CDR3 is TGTGCCAGCAGCTTGGACCGGACTAGCGGAAGGGCCTTCTATGAGCAGTTCTTC.

This chain connects TRBV5-1 to TRBJ2-5; 11 nucleotides line up with TRBD1. The trim removed 1 base at V and 6 bases at J, leaving 11 bases unmatched. This CDR3 comprises 17 residues. CDR1 and CDR2 from the germline V gene are SGHRS and YFSETQ. The DNA of the CDR3 is TGCGCCAGCAGCTTGTGGGGGACAGGGGGTGACAAACAGACCCAGTACTTC. Amino acids: CASSLWGTGGDKQTQYF.

The CDR3 loop reads CASSLVRLGSGKGETQYF. CDR3 in DNA: TGTGCCAGCAGCTTAGTACGATTGGGTAGCGGGAAAGGAGAGACCCAGTACTTC. The chain uses TRBV11-2 and TRBJ2-5; TRBD2 agrees at 8 bases. CDR1 and CDR2 from the germline V gene are SGHAT and FQNNGV. The trim removed 1 base at V and 4 bases at J, leaving 14 bases unmatched. The CDR3 extends over 18 amino acids.

There are a few counts of this clone. The V and J genes are TRBV7-8 and TRBJ2-3; 8 nucleotides line up with TRBD1. This CDR3 region has 14 residues. CDR1 and CDR2 from the germline V gene are SGHVS and FQNEAQ. V was clipped by 5 bases and J by 4 bases; unmatched bases: 5. The CDR3 is CASSPRTGSDTQYF. CDR3 DNA sequence: TGTGCCAGCAGCCCACGGACAGGGTCAGATACGCAGTATTTT. The full variable domain, its missing parts supplied by reference TRBV7-8 and TRBJ2-3, is GAGVSQSPRYKVAKRGQDVALRCDPISGHVSLFWYQQALGQGPEFLTYFQNEAQLDKSGLPSDRFFAERPEGSVSTLKIQRTQQEDSAVYLCASSPRTGSDTQYFGPGTRLTVL.

The chain combines TRBV12-3 or TRBV12-4 with TRBJ2-7; tentatively, D is TRBD1 (5 bases). The V and J ends lost 3 bases and 5 bases respectively, with 8 bases between them. The length of the CDR3 is 12 residues. CDR3 in amino acids: CASSFGRDEQYF. The CDR3 DNA sequence: TGTGCCAGCAGTTTTGGCAGGGACGAGCAGTACTTC.

This clone was detected only once. The chain recombines TRBV28 with TRBJ1-1; TRBD1 might be the D (5 bases). The CDR3 sequence is 14 residues long. The V end lost 5 bases, the J end lost 4 bases, and 14 bases lay between the germline ends. The germline gives CDR1 MDHEN, CDR2 SYDVKM. Here the CDR3 DNA reads TGTGCCAGCAGTGCATCTTGGGGCCCCACTGAAGCTTTCTTT. It encodes CASSASWGPTEAFF.

This rearrangement joins TRBV13 to TRBJ2-6, with a weak D call TRBD1 (6 bases). This CDR3 region has 19 residues. CDR1 is PRHDT and CDR2 is FYEKMQ in the germline V gene (reference sequence). V was clipped by 5 bases and J by 4 bases, with 24 bases between them. CDR3 nucleotides: TGTGCCAGCAGCGGAGGTGGGGTGTTGGGGGCGCTAGGGGCCAACGTCCTGACTTTC. This encodes CASSGGGVLGALGANVLTF.

The chain carries TRBV6-5 and TRBJ1-1, with 7 bases lining up with TRBD1. CDR3 size: 14 residues. The germline CDR1 and CDR2 sequences are MNHEY and SVGAGI. With V trimmed by 7 bases and J by 1 base, 6 bases remained unmatched. The CDR3, as DNA: TGTGCCAGCACCGAGGACAGGAGGAACACTGAAGCTTTCTTT. Amino acids: CASTEDRRNTEAFF.

The chain employs TRBV7-9 and TRBJ2-3; D gene ambiguous. The CDR3 is 12 amino acids. Trimming shortened V by 6 bases and J by 0 bases, and 4 bases separated the two germline ends. Per germline, CDR1 SEHNR and CDR2 FQNEAQ (reference sequence). For the CDR3, the DNA is TGTGCCAGCAGACTTAGCACAGATACGCAGTATTTT. Translated, it gives CASRLSTDTQYF.